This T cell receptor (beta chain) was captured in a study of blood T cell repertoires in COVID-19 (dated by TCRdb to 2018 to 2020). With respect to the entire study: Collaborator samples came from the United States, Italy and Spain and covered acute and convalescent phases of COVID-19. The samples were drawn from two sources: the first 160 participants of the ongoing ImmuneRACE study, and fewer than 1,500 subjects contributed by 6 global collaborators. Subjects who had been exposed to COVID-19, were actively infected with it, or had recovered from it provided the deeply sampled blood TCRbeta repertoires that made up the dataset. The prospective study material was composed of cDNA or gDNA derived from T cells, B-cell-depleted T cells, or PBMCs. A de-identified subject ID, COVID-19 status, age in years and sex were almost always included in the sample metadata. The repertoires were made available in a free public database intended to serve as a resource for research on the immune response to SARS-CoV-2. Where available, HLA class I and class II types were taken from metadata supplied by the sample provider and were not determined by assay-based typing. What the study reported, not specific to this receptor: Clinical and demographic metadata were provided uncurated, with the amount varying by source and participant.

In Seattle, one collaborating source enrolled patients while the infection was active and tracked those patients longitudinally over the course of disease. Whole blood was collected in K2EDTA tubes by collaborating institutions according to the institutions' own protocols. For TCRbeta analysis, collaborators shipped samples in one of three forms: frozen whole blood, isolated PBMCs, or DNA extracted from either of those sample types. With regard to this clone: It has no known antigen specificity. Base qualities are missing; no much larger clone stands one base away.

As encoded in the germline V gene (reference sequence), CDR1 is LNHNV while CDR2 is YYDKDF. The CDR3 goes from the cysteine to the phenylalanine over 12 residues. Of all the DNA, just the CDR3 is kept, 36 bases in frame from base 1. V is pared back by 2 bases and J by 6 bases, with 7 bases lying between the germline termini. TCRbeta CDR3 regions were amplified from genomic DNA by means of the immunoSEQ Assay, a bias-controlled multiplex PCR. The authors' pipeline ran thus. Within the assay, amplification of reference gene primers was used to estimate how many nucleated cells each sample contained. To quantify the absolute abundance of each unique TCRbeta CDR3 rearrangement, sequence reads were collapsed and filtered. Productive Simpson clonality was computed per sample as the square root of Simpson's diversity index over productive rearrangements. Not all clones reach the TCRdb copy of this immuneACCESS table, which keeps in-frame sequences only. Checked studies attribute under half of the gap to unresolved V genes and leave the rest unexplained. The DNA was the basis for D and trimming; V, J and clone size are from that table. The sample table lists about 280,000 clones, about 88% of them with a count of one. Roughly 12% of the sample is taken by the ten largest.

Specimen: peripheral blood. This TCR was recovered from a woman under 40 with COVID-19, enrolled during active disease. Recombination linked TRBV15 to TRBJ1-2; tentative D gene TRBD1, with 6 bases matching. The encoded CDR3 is CATSRPGDGYTF. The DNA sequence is TGTGCCACCAGCAGACCAGGGGATGGCTACACCTTC.